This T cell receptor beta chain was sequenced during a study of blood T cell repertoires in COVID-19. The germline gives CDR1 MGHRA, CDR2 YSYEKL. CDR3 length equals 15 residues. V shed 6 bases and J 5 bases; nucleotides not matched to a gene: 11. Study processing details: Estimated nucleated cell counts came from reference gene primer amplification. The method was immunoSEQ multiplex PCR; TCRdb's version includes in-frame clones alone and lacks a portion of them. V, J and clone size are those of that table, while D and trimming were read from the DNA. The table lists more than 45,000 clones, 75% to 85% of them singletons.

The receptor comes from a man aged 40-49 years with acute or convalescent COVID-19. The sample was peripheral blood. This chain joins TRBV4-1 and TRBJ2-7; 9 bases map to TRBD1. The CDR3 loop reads CASSSSGQGTDEQYF. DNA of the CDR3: TGCGCCAGCAGTTCCTCGGGACAGGGTACCGACGAGCAGTACTTC.